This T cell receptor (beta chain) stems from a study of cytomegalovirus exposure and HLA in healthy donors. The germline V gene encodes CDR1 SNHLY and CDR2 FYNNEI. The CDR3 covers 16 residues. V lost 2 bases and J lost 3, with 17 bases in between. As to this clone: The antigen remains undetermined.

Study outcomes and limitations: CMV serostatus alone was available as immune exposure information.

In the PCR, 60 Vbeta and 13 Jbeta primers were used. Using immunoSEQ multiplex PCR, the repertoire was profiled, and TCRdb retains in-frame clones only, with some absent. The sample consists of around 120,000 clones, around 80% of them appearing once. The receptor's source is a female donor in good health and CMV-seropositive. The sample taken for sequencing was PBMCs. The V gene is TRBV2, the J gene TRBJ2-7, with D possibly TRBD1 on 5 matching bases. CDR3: CASSEFLGREHYEQYF. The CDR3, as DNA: TGTGCCAGCAGTGAATTTTTAGGCAGGGAACACTACGAGCAGTACTTC.